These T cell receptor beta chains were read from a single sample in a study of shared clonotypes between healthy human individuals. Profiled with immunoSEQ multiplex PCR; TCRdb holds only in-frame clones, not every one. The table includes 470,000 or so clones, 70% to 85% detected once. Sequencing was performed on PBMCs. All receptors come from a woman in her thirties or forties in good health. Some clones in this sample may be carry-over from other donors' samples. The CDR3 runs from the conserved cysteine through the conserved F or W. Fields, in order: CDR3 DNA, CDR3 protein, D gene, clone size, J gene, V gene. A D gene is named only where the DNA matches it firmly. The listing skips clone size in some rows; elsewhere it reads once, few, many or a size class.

CDR3nt: TGTGCCTGGAGGCCAGGGGGCAAAACCGGGGAGCTGTTTTTT
CDR3aa: CAWRPGGKTGELFF
d_gene: TRBD1
abundance: -
j_gene: TRBJ2-2
v_gene: TRBV30

CDR3nt: TGTGCCAGCAGTTTAGACCTTCGGGGCACAGATACGCAGTATTTT
CDR3aa: CASSLDLRGTDTQYF
d_gene: -
abundance: -
j_gene: TRBJ2-3
v_gene: TRBV27

CDR3nt: TGTGCCAGCAGTTTCGCGGGCGAGCGGGAGCAGTACTTC
CDR3aa: CASSFAGEREQYF
d_gene: -
abundance: many
j_gene: TRBJ2-7
v_gene: TRBV27

CDR3nt: TGTGCCAGCAGTGTACAGGGGAACACTGAAGCTTTCTTT
CDR3aa: CASSVQGNTEAFF
d_gene: -
abundance: -
j_gene: TRBJ1-1
v_gene: TRBV2

CDR3nt: TGTGCCAGCAGGACCTACGCGGGAGGCTCCTACGAGCAGTACTTC
CDR3aa: CASRTYAGGSYEQYF
d_gene: TRBD2
abundance: -
j_gene: TRBJ2-7
v_gene: TRBV6-1

CDR3nt: TGTGCCTCATACCCGGGACCCAGGGGCACTGAAGCTTTCTTT
CDR3aa: CASYPGPRGTEAFF
d_gene: -
abundance: few
j_gene: TRBJ1-1
v_gene: TRBV30

CDR3nt: TGTGCCAGCAGTTCCAACCGAGAGCCCCAGTACTTC
CDR3aa: CASSSNREPQYF
d_gene: -
abundance: -
j_gene: TRBJ2-7
v_gene: TRBV6-6

CDR3nt: TGTGCCAGTAGCCGGCTGACTAGCACAGATACGCAGTATTTT
CDR3aa: CASSRLTSTDTQYF
d_gene: -
abundance: -
j_gene: TRBJ2-3
v_gene: TRBV19

CDR3nt: TGTGCCAGCAGGACTAGCGGAAACGCCTACGAGCAGTACTTC
CDR3aa: CASRTSGNAYEQYF
d_gene: TRBD2
abundance: -
j_gene: TRBJ2-7
v_gene: TRBV27

CDR3nt: TGCGCCAGCAGCTTGGCTGACCAGACAAGCGGGGCTTTCTTT
CDR3aa: CASSLADQTSGAFF
d_gene: -
abundance: -
j_gene: TRBJ1-1
v_gene: TRBV5-1

CDR3nt: TGCGCCAGCAGCCAAGCTGGGACAGGCTATAGCACAGATACGCAGTATTTT
CDR3aa: CASSQAGTGYSTDTQYF
d_gene: TRBD1
abundance: -
j_gene: TRBJ2-3
v_gene: TRBV4-1

CDR3nt: TGTGCCAGCAGCCTCCTGGAGGATACGCAGTATTTT
CDR3aa: CASSLLEDTQYF
d_gene: -
abundance: -
j_gene: TRBJ2-3
v_gene: TRBV7-2

CDR3nt: TGTGCCAGCAGCTTAGCGATGGGCCCGGGCCCCGGGGAGCTGTTTTTT
CDR3aa: CASSLAMGPGPGELFF
d_gene: -
abundance: -
j_gene: TRBJ2-2
v_gene: TRBV7-2

CDR3nt: TGTGCCTGGAGCTTGGGACTAGCGGGAGACGAGACCCAGTACTTC
CDR3aa: CAWSLGLAGDETQYF
d_gene: TRBD2
abundance: -
j_gene: TRBJ2-5
v_gene: TRBV30

CDR3nt: TGTGCCAGCAGTGAAAGCGGGCGGCAAGAGACCCAGTACTTC
CDR3aa: CASSESGRQETQYF
d_gene: -
abundance: -
j_gene: TRBJ2-5
v_gene: TRBV6-1

CDR3nt: TGCGCCAGCAGCTTGGAGGAAAATCCAGGAAAACTGTTTTTT
CDR3aa: CASSLEENPGKLFF
d_gene: -
abundance: -
j_gene: TRBJ1-4
v_gene: TRBV5-1

CDR3nt: TGTGCCAGTAGTATTCGGACTAGCGGGAGCTATGAGCAGTTCTTC
CDR3aa: CASSIRTSGSYEQFF
d_gene: TRBD2
abundance: -
j_gene: TRBJ2-1
v_gene: TRBV19

CDR3nt: TGTGCCAGCAGCATACAGGGCCAGGGGGGAGCTTTCTTT
CDR3aa: CASSIQGQGGAFF
d_gene: TRBD1
abundance: once
j_gene: TRBJ1-1
v_gene: TRBV2